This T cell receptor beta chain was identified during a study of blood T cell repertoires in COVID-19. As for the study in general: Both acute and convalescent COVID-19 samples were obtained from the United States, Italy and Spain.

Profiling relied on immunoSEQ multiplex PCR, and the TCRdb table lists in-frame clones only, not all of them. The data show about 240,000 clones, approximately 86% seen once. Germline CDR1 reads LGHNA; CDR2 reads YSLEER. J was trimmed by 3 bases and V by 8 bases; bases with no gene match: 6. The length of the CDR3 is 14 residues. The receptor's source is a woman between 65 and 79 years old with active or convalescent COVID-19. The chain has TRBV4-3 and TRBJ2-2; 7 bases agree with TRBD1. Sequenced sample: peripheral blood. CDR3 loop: CASGNRGHTGELFF. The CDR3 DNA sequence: TGCGCCAGCGGCAACAGGGGCCACACCGGGGAGCTGTTTTTT.